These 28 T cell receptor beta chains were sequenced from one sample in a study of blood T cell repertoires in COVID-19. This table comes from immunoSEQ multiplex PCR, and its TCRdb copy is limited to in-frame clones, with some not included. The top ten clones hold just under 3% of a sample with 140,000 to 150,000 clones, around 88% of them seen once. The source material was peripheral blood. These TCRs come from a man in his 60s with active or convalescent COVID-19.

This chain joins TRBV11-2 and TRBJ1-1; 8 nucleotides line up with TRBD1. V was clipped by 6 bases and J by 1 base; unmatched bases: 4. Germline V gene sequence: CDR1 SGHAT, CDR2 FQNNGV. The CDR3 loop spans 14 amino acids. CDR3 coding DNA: TGTGCCAGCAGTCGGGACAGGTGGAACACTGAAGCTTTCTTT. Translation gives CASSRDRWNTEAFF.

CDR3 sequence: CASSLGGQGARWETQYF. CDR3 sequence (DNA): TGTGCCAGCAGCTTAGGAGGACAGGGGGCGAGGTGGGAGACCCAGTACTTC. The chain combines TRBV11-2 with TRBJ2-5; 11 positions match TRBD1. This CDR3 has 17 amino acids. The V gene's germline CDR1 is SGHAT and CDR2 FQNNGV. J lost 5 bases, V lost 1 base, and 9 bases had no gene match.

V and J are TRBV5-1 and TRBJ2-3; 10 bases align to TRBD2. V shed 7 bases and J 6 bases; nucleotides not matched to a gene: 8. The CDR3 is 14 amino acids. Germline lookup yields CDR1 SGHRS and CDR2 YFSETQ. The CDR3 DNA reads TGCGCCAGCCTAGCGGGAGAGGCCTTGGATACGCAGTATTTT. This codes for CASLAGEALDTQYF.

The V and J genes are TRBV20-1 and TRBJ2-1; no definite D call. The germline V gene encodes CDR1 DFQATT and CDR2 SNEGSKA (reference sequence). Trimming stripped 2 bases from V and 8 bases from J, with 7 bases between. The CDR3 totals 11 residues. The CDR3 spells CSARSQDEQFF. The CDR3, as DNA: TGCAGTGCTAGATCTCAGGATGAGCAGTTCTTC.

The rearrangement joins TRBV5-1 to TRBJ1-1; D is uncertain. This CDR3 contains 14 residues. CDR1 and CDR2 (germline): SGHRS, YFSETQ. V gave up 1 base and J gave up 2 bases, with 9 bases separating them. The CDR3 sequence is CASSLSGENTEAFF. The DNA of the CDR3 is TGCGCCAGCAGCTTGTCCGGGGAAAACACTGAAGCTTTCTTT.

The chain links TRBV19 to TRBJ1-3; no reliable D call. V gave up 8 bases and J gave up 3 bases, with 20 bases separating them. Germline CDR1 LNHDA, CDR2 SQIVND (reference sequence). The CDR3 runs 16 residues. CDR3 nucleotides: TGTGCCAGTTCCCGAGGAGGGCAACGGTTTGGAAACACCATATATTTT. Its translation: CASSRGGQRFGNTIYF.

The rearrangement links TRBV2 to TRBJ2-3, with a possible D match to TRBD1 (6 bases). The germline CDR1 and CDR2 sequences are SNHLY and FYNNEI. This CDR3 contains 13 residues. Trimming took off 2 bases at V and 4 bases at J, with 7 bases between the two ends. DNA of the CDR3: TGTGCCAGCAGTGAACAGGGGCCAGATACGCAGTATTTT. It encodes CASSEQGPDTQYF.

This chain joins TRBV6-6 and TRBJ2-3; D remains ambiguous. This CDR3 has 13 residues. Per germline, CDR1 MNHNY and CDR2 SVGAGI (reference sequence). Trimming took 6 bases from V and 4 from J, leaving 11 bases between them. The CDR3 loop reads CASSTRTADTQYF. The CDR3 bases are TGTGCCAGCAGCACCCGAACAGCAGATACGCAGTATTTT.

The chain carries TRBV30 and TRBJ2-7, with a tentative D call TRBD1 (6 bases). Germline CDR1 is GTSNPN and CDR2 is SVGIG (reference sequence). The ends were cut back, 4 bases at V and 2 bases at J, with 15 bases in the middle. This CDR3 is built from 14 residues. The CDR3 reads CAWNPGHRPYEQYF. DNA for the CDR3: TGTGCCTGGAACCCGGGACACCGGCCCTACGAGCAGTACTTC.

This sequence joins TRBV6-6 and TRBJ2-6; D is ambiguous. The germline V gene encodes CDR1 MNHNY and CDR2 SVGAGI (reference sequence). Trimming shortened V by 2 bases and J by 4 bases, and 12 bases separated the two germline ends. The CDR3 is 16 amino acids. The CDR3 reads CASSYPQDTGANVLTF. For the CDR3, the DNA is TGTGCCAGCAGTTACCCCCAGGATACGGGGGCCAACGTCCTGACTTTC.

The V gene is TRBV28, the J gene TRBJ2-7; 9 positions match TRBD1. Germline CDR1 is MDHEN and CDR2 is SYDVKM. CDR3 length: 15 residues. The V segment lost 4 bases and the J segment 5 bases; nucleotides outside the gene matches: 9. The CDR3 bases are TGTGCCAGCAGTTCACGACTGGGACAGGGCCACGAGCAGTACTTC. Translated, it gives CASSSRLGQGHEQYF.

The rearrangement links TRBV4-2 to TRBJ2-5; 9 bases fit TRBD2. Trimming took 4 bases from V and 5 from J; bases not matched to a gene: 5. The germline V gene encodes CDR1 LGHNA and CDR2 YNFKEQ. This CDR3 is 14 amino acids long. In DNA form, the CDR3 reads TGTGCCAGCAGCCGGTTAGCGGGAGCGGAGACCCAGTACTTC. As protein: CASSRLAGAETQYF.

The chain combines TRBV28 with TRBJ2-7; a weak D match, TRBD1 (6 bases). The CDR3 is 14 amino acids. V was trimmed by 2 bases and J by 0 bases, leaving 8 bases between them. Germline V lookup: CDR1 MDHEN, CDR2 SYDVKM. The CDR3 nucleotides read TGTGCCAGCAGTTTAGGGGGCGCCTCCTACGAGCAGTACTTC. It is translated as CASSLGGASYEQYF.

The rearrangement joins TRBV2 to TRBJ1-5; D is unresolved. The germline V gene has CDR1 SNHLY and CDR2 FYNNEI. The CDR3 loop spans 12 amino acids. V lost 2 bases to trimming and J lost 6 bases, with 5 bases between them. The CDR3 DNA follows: TGTGCCAGCAGTGAAAACGGTCAGCCCCAGCATTTT. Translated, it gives CASSENGQPQHF.

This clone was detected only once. The CDR3 nucleotides are TGTGCCAGCAGCCGATTACAGGGGAGCGACACTGAAGCTTTCTTT. Translation: CASSRLQGSDTEAFF. The chain carries TRBV7-9 and TRBJ1-1; 7 nucleotides align to TRBD1. The germline CDR1 and CDR2 sequences are SEHNR and FQNEAQ (reference sequence). The CDR3 runs to 15 residues. V lost 5 bases, J lost 3 bases, and 9 bases stayed unmatched.

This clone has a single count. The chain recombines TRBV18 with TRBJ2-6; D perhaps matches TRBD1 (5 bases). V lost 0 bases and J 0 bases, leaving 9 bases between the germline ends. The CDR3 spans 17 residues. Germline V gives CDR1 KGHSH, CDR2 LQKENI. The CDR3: CASSPPRQLSGANVLTF. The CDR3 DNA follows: TGTGCCAGCTCACCACCGAGACAGCTCTCTGGGGCCAACGTCCTGACTTTC.

The CDR3 bases are TGCGCCAGCAACGAAGACAGTTTGAACACTGAAGCTTTCTTT. Amino acids: CASNEDSLNTEAFF. The V gene is TRBV5-1, the J gene TRBJ1-1, with D perhaps TRBD1 (5 bases). The CDR3 length is 14 residues. Looked up from germline, CDR1 is SGHRS and CDR2 is YFSETQ. The V end was cut by 6 bases, the J end by 0 bases, with 12 bases between.

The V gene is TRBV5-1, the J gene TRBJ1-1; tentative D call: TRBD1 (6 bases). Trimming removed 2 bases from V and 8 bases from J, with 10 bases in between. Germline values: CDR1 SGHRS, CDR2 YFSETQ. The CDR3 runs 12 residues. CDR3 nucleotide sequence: TGCGCCAGCAGCTTAGAACAGGGCGAAGCTTTCTTT. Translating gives CASSLEQGEAFF.

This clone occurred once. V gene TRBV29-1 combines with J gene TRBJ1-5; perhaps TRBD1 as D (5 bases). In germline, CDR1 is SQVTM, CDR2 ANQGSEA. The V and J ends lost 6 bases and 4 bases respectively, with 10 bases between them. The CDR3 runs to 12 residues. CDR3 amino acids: CSVVDSNQPQHF. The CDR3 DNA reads TGCAGCGTCGTCGACAGTAATCAGCCCCAGCATTTT.

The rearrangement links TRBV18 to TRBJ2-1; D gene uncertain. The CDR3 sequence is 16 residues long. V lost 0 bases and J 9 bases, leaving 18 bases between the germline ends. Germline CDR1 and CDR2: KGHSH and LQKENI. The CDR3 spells CASSPPAGPPPAEQFF. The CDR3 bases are TGTGCCAGCTCACCACCGGCTGGGCCACCGCCAGCTGAGCAGTTCTTC.

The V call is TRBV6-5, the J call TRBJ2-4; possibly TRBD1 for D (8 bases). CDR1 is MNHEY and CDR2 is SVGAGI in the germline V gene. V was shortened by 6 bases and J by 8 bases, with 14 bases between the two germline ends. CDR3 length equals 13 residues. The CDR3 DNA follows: TGTGCCAGCAGCATACAGGGGGGGGACATTCAGTACTTC. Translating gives CASSIQGGDIQYF.

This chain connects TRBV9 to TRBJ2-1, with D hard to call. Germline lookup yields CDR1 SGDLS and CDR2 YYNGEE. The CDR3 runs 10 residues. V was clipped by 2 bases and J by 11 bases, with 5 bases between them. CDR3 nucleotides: TGTGCCAGCAGCGTGGGCAAGCAGTTCTTC. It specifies CASSVGKQFF.

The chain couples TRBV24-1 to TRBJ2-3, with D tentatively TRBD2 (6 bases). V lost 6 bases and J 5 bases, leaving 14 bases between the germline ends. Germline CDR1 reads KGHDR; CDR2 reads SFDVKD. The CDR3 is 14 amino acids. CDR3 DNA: TGTGCCACCAGTCGGGTGGGAGCGGGAGATACGCAGTATTTT. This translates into CATSRVGAGDTQYF.

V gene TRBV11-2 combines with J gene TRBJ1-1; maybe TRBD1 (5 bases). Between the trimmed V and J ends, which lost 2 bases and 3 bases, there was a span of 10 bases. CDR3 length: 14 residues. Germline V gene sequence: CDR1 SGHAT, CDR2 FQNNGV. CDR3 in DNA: TGTGCCAGCAGCTTACGACAGATGGACACTGAAGCTTTCTTT. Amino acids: CASSLRQMDTEAFF.

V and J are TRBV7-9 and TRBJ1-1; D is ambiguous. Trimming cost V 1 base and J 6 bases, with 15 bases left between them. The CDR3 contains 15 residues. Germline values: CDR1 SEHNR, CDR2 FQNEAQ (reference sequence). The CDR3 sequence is CASSLDDGGKAEAFF. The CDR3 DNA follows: TGTGCCAGCAGCTTAGACGACGGCGGGAAGGCTGAAGCTTTCTTT.

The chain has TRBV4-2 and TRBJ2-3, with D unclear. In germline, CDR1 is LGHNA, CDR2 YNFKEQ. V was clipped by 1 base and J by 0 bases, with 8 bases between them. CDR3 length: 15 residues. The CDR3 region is CASSQGAASTDTQYF. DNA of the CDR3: TGTGCCAGCAGCCAAGGGGCCGCCAGCACAGATACGCAGTATTTT.

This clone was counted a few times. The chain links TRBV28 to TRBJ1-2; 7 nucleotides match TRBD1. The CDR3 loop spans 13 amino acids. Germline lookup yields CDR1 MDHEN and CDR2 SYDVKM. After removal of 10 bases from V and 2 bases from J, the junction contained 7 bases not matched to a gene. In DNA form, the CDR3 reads TGTGCCACCCGGGACAGTAGGAACTATGGCTACACCTTC. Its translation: CATRDSRNYGYTF.

CDR3 DNA: TGTGCCAGCAGTTACGGGGCTACCACTGATACGCAGTATTTT. It specifies CASSYGATTDTQYF. The rearrangement links TRBV6-2 or TRBV6-3 to TRBJ2-3; possible D gene TRBD1, 5 bases. With 2 bases removed from V and 6 bases from J, the gap between germline ends came to 12 bases. This CDR3 is 14 amino acids long. Looked up from germline, CDR1 is MNHEY and CDR2 is SVGEGT.